A selection of T cell receptor beta chains follows, all from one sample in a study of cytomegalovirus exposure and HLA in healthy donors. The assay was immunoSEQ multiplex PCR, and TCRdb's table has in-frame clones only and misses some. Among some 140,000 clones, roughly four fifths were seen once, and the ten largest hold 8.8%. Sequencing used PBMCs. The receptors derive from a woman in her forties or fifties in good health and CMV-seropositive. The CDR3 runs from the conserved cysteine through the conserved F or W. The D gene is left open where the match is weak. Clone size appears in some rows only: once, few, many, or a class for an expanded clone.

>TRBD1|few|TRBJ2-7|TRBV28
CASRSGTGDEQYF
TGTGCCAGCCGGTCCGGGACAGGGGACGAGCAGTACTTC
>-|-|TRBJ1-2|TRBV28
CASGGYTF
TGTGCAAGCGGCGGCTACACCTTC
>-|-|TRBJ1-5|TRBV28
CASSLWGRDSNQPQHF
TGTGCCAGCAGTTTATGGGGCAGAGATAGCAATCAGCCCCAGCATTTT
>TRBD1|few|TRBJ2-6|TRBV10-3
CAISELIRTGGPGANVLTF
TGTGCCATCAGTGAGTTGATCAGGACAGGGGGCCCTGGGGCCAACGTCCTGACTTTC
>-|-|TRBJ1-5|TRBV5-3
CARIGGTGNQPQHF
TGTGCCAGAATCGGGGGGACGGGCAATCAGCCCCAGCATTTT
>-|-|TRBJ1-1|TRBV9
CASTPGGIGTEAFF
TGTGCCAGCACCCCAGGAGGGATTGGGACTGAAGCTTTCTTT
>-|-|TRBJ1-1|TRBV9
CASSVEEVGEAFF
TGTGCCAGCAGCGTAGAGGAGGTGGGTGAAGCTTTCTTT
>TRBD2|few|TRBJ2-1|TRBV11-1
CASSFLGGGYNEQFF
TGTGCCAGCAGCTTTCTTGGCGGGGGTTACAATGAGCAGTTCTTC
>-|-|TRBJ2-3|TRBV14
CASSLSGFSTDTQYF
TGTGCCAGCAGCCTGAGCGGGTTTAGCACAGATACGCAGTATTTT
>TRBD1|few|TRBJ2-2|TRBV7-9
CASSLGGTGYLEELFF
TGTGCCAGCAGCTTAGGAGGGACAGGGTACCTCGAGGAGCTGTTTTTT
>TRBD1|-|TRBJ1-5|TRBV15
CATSSLQGTQPQHF
TGTGCCACCAGCAGCCTACAGGGGACTCAGCCCCAGCATTTT
>TRBD2|-|TRBJ2-7|TRBV18
CASSPTLAGTTYEQYF
TGTGCCAGCTCACCCACCCTAGCGGGGACCACCTACGAGCAGTACTTC
>TRBD2|-|TRBJ2-3|TRBV30
CAWSVTLAGGVGTDTQYF
TGTGCCTGGAGTGTAACGCTAGCGGGGGGCGTTGGCACAGATACGCAGTATTTT
>-|-|TRBJ1-2|TRBV2
CASRNGEMNGYTF
TGTGCCAGCAGAAACGGGGAAATGAATGGCTACACCTTC
>TRBD1|-|TRBJ1-2|TRBV25-1
CASSATGVRGYTF
TGTGCCAGCAGTGCGACAGGGGTGCGTGGCTACACCTTC
>-|-|TRBJ2-3|TRBV5-6
CASSLASGLVADTQYF
TGTGCCAGCAGCTTGGCCTCGGGGTTGGTGGCAGATACGCAGTATTTT
>-|few|TRBJ1-3|TRBV6-1
CASSEYGYSGNTIYF
TGTGCCAGCAGTGAATACGGGTACTCTGGAAACACCATATATTTT
>TRBD1|-|TRBJ2-7|TRBV7-9
CASSLADRGSYEQYF
TGTGCCAGCAGCTTAGCCGACAGGGGTTCCTACGAGCAGTACTTC
>TRBD2|-|TRBJ2-3|TRBV9
CASSVATGRSGLGTDTQYF
TGTGCCAGCAGCGTAGCTACCGGTCGTTCGGGACTAGGAACAGATACGCAGTATTTT
>-|-|TRBJ2-7|TRBV5-6
CASSLTTGKGYF
TGTGCCAGCAGCCTAACTACAGGGAAAGGGTACTTC